Shown below are 3 T cell receptor beta chains from a single sample sequenced in a study of blood T cell repertoires in COVID-19. Repertoires were generated with immunoSEQ multiplex PCR, while TCRdb's copy carries only in-frame clones and drops some. The sample lists some 180,000 clones, approximately 80% occurring once. Sample: peripheral blood. The receptors were sampled from a man aged 60 to 75 with acute or convalescent COVID-19.

This chain uses TRBV7-9 with TRBJ1-4; tentatively, D is TRBD1 (6 bases). The CDR3 covers 16 residues. The germline CDR1 and CDR2 sequences are SEHNR and FQNEAQ (reference sequence). The ends were cut back, 5 bases at V and 0 bases at J, with 13 bases in the middle. The CDR3 region is CASSPGTPSTNEKLFF. CDR3 sequence (DNA): TGTGCCAGCAGCCCCGGGACACCCTCAACTAATGAAAAACTGTTTTTT.

This clone appeared once. V is TRBV6-5 and J is TRBJ2-2; TRBD1 matches 10 bases. V lost 6 bases to trimming and J lost 5 bases; unmatched junction nucleotides: 6. The length of the CDR3 is 15 residues. From germline, CDR1 is MNHEY and CDR2 SVGAGI. The CDR3 DNA sequence: TGTGCCAGCAGCTGGGGACAGGGGAGGACCGGGGAGCTGTTTTTT. Translated: CASSWGQGRTGELFF.

The chain couples TRBV5-1 to TRBJ2-1, with 10 positions matching TRBD2. CDR1 and CDR2 from the germline V gene are SGHRS and YFSETQ. CDR3 length: 19 amino acids. The V and J ends lost 1 base and 0 bases, in that order; junction bases with no gene match: 10. The CDR3 here is CASSLSRTSGLSSYNEQFF. CDR3 DNA sequence: TGCGCCAGCAGCTTGTCTAGGACTAGCGGTCTGAGCTCCTACAATGAGCAGTTCTTC.